This T cell receptor beta chain derives from a study of T cells in Graves' hyperthyroidism and ophthalmopathy. The CDR3 length is 14 residues. Germline CDR1 LGHNA, CDR2 YSLEER. After removal of 3 bases from V and 5 bases from J, the junction contained 3 bases not matched to a gene. Amplified regions were TCR beta CDR3 sequences from RNA transcripts. HTBI primers were used for first-round RT-PCR of the TCR CDR3. TCRdb processed the multiplex PCR reads anew with MiXCR; each CDR3 protein has one entry. The table lists approximately 600,000 distinct CDR3 sequences, roughly 13% of them singletons. The chain recombines TRBV4-3 with TRBJ2-5; 10 positions agree with TRBD1. This clonotype was obtained from a woman in her thirties with Graves' hyperthyroidism that later progressed to Graves' ophthalmopathy. Sequenced: blood. This CDR3 reads CASSQTGGRETQYF. CDR3 coding DNA: TGCGCCAGCAGCCAGACAGGGGGCAGGGAGACCCAGTACTTC.